These 17 T cell receptor beta chains originate from one sample sequenced in a study of T cell changes during pregnancy in multiple sclerosis. TCRdb keeps only in-frame clones here, not all; method: immunoSEQ multiplex PCR. There are about 110,000 clones in the sample; 91% occur only once, and over 1.5% lies in the top ten. The sequences come from peripheral blood, collected before pregnancy. The origin of the receptors is a female donor with multiple sclerosis, enrolled in a pregnancy study.

The gene calls are TRBV7-2 and TRBJ2-7, with TRBD2 identical over 12 bases. In germline, CDR1 is SGHTA, CDR2 FQGNSA. The CDR3 loop spans 16 amino acids. The J segment lost 4 bases and the V segment lost 0 bases, leaving 4 bases of the junction unmatched. CDR3: CASSLAGTSGGYEQYF. In nucleotides, the CDR3 is TGTGCCAGCAGCTTAGCGGGTACTAGCGGGGGGTACGAGCAGTACTTC.

The chain joins TRBV6-6 to TRBJ1-1, with TRBD1 as a possible D gene (6 bases). CDR1 and CDR2 (germline): MNHNY, SVGAGI (reference sequence). The CDR3 extends over 14 amino acids. The V end was cut by 2 bases, the J end by 5 bases, with 12 bases between. The chain's CDR3 is CASSYQGSLTEAFF. For the CDR3, the DNA is TGTGCCAGCAGTTACCAGGGGAGCTTGACTGAAGCTTTCTTT.

This clone was found once. V is TRBV13 and J is TRBJ2-1, with no clear D. CDR3 size: 13 residues. The V gene's germline CDR1 is PRHDT and CDR2 FYEKMQ (reference sequence). Trimming stripped 2 bases from V and 13 bases from J, with 15 bases between. This CDR3 is CASSLRSQVIQFF. The CDR3 DNA is TGTGCCAGCAGCTTAAGGAGTCAAGTGATTCAGTTCTTC.

J is TRBJ2-7 and V is TRBV5-6; 8 nucleotides match TRBD1. There are 12 residues in the CDR3. V lost 10 bases and J lost 3; bases outside the gene matches: 6. The V gene's germline CDR1 is SGHDT and CDR2 YYEEEE. The CDR3 nucleotides are TGTGCCTGCGGACAGGGATTCTACGAGCAGTACTTC. It translates to CACGQGFYEQYF.

This clone was seen a few times. This chain connects TRBV10-1 to TRBJ2-7; D might be TRBD2 (5 bases). CDR3 length: 12 residues. Between the trimmed V and J ends, which lost 7 bases and 3 bases, there was a span of 10 bases. Germline V lookup: CDR1 WNHNN, CDR2 SYGVQD (reference sequence). The CDR3 protein is CASTYGIYEQYF. CDR3 nucleotides: TGCGCCAGCACATACGGGATCTACGAGCAGTACTTC.

This chain joins TRBV5-1 and TRBJ2-6; 8 bases line up with TRBD2. CDR1 is SGHRS and CDR2 is YFSETQ in the germline V gene. Trimming at V came to 1 base and at J to 4 bases, leaving 7 bases not matched to a gene. CDR3 length: 17 amino acids. CDR3 nucleotide sequence: TGCGCCAGCAGCTTGAGAGCGGGGGACTCCGGGGCCAACGTCCTGACTTTC. Translation gives CASSLRAGDSGANVLTF.

The J gene is TRBJ2-2, the V gene TRBV10-3, with TRBD2 identical over 14 bases. V shed 5 bases, J shed 6 bases, and the junction held 5 bases outside the gene matches. CDR3 length: 16 residues. Looked up from germline, CDR1 is ENHRY and CDR2 is SYGVKD. The CDR3 reads CAISQGTSGSPGELFF. The CDR3 nucleotides are TGTGCCATCAGTCAAGGGACTAGCGGGAGTCCCGGGGAGCTGTTTTTT.

CDR3 sequence reads: CASSQPSSYEQYF. CDR3 coding DNA: TGTGCCAGCAGCCAACCTTCCTCCTACGAGCAGTACTTC. J is TRBJ2-7 and V is TRBV4-2; D call uncertain. The CDR3 extends over 13 amino acids. V lost 2 bases and J 0 bases, leaving 5 bases between the germline ends. Germline V gene lookup returns CDR1 LGHNA and CDR2 YNFKEQ.

The chain uses TRBV5-5 and TRBJ2-1; possible D gene TRBD1, 6 bases. Looked up from germline, CDR1 is SGHKS and CDR2 is YYEKEE (reference sequence). Trimming took 1 base from V and 5 from J, leaving 10 bases between them. The CDR3 loop spans 14 amino acids. The CDR3 coding sequence is TGTGCCAGCAGCTTGACGGCAGGGGACAATGAGCAGTTCTTC. This codes for CASSLTAGDNEQFF.

The V and J genes are TRBV9 and TRBJ2-1, with TRBD1 matching over 9 bases. Germline V gives CDR1 SGDLS, CDR2 YYNGEE. The CDR3 contains 16 residues. V shed 0 bases, J shed 6 bases, and the junction held 7 bases outside the gene matches. CDR3 bases: TGTGCCAGCAGCGTAGGGGGACAGGGTTTAAGCAATGAGCAGTTCTTC. Translating gives CASSVGGQGLSNEQFF. Using reference TRBV9 and TRBJ2-1 for the parts outside the CDR3, the full variable domain is DSGVTQTPKHLITATGQRVTLRCSPRSGDLSVYWYQQSLDQGLQFLIQYYNGEERAKGNILERFSAQQFPDLHSELNLSSLELGDSALYFCASSVGGQGLSNEQFFGPGTRLTVL.

The chain joins TRBV28 to TRBJ2-3; D not resolved. V lost 5 bases and J lost 0, with 9 bases in between. This CDR3 has 14 amino acids. The germline V gene encodes CDR1 MDHEN and CDR2 SYDVKM. The CDR3: CASSLFGSTDTQYF. CDR3 coding DNA: TGTGCCAGCAGTCTCTTCGGGAGCACAGATACGCAGTATTTT.

This clone appeared a single time. The CDR3 DNA sequence: TGTGCCAGTAGTATGCAGGGGCGGACTGAAGCTTTCTTT. Amino acids: CASSMQGRTEAFF. This chain uses TRBV19 with TRBJ1-1; D is possibly TRBD1 (6 bases). V lost 3 bases and J 5 bases, leaving 10 bases between the germline ends. The CDR3 has 13 residues. Germline CDR1 and CDR2: LNHDA and SQIVND (reference sequence).

This chain joins TRBV9 and TRBJ2-7; D not resolved. Germline V lookup: CDR1 SGDLS, CDR2 YYNGEE. The CDR3 has 16 amino acids. The germline V and J ends were trimmed by 3 bases and 0 bases, with 16 bases remaining between them. The CDR3 DNA is TGTGCCAGCAGCGCCAGATCGACGGCTAGCTCCTACGAGCAGTACTTC. Its protein product is CASSARSTASSYEQYF.

The chain carries TRBV6-5 and TRBJ2-1; a possible D gene is TRBD2 (6 bases). V dropped 0 bases and J dropped 3 bases, with 9 bases sitting between them. The CDR3 spans 15 residues. Germline V gives CDR1 MNHEY, CDR2 SVGAGI. CDR3 in amino acids: CASSYSGLGYNEQFF. The DNA for the CDR3 is TGTGCCAGCAGTTACTCGGGACTCGGCTACAATGAGCAGTTCTTC.

This sequence joins TRBV4-3 and TRBJ2-2, with TRBD2 identical over 7 bases. With 0 bases clipped from V and 0 bases from J, the junction kept 10 bases outside the gene matches. Germline lookup yields CDR1 LGHNA and CDR2 YSLEER. The CDR3 is 19 amino acids. The CDR3 loop is CASSQDIPGLFANTGELFF. The CDR3 nucleotides read TGCGCCAGCAGCCAAGATATCCCGGGACTATTCGCGAACACCGGGGAGCTGTTTTTT.

The chain carries TRBV18 and TRBJ2-5; 8 nucleotides agree with TRBD1. CDR1 and CDR2 (germline): KGHSH, LQKENI. J gave up 5 bases and V 4 bases, and 6 bases lay outside the gene matches. This CDR3 has 14 amino acids. Here the CDR3 DNA reads TGTGCCAGCTCACGAAAGGGACAGGAGGAGACCCAGTACTTC. Translated, it gives CASSRKGQEETQYF. The full variable domain, with the rest looked up from reference TRBV18 and TRBJ2-5, is NAGVMQNPRHLVRRRGQEARLRCSPMKGHSHVYWYRQLPEEGLKFMVYLQKENIIDESGMPKERFSAEFPKEGPSILRIQQVVRGDSAAYFCASSRKGQEETQYFGPGTRLLVL.

This chain connects TRBV30 to TRBJ1-6; the D gene is possibly TRBD1 (6 bases). V dropped 8 bases and J dropped 10 bases, with 21 bases sitting between them. The CDR3 length is 14 residues. CDR1 and CDR2 (germline): GTSNPN, SVGIG (reference sequence). CDR3 coding DNA: TGTGCCCTCAGGCGGGGGCTAGGTGACTCACCCCTCCACTTT. The encoded protein is CALRRGLGDSPLHF.